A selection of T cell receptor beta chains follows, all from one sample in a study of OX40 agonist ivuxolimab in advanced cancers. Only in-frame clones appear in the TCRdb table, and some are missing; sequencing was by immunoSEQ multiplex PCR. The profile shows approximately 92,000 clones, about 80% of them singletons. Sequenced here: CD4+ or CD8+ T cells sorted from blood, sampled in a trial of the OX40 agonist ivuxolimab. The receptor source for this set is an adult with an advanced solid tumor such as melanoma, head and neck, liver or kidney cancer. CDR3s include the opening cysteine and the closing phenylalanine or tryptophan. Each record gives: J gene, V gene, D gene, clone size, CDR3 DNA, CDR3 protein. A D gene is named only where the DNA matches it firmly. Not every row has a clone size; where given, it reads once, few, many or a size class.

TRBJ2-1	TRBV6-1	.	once	TGTGCCACCCTTCGGCCAGGGGTCCTTAATGAGCAGTTCTTC	CATLRPGVLNEQFF
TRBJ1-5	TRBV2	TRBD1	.	TGTGCCAGCGGTGGACAGGGGATAGGTCAGCCCCAGCATTTT	CASGGQGIGQPQHF
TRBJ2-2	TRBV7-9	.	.	TGTGCCAGCACCGGACAGAGTAACACCGGGGAGCTGTTTTTT	CASTGQSNTGELFF
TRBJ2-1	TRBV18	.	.	TGTGCCAGCTCACCACTTACGGGAGACTCCCAGTTCTTC	CASSPLTGDSQFF
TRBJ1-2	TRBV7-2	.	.	TGTGCCAGCAGCTTTAATCAGGGTGACTATGGCTACACCTTC	CASSFNQGDYGYTF
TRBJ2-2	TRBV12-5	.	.	TGTGCTAGTGGTGCCTGGACAGCGAACACCGGGGAGCTGTTTTTT	CASGAWTANTGELFF
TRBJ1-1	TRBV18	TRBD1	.	TGTGCCAGCTCACCCCTAGGACAGGGGAACACTGAAGCTTTCTTT	CASSPLGQGNTEAFF
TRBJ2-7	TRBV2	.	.	TGTGCCAGCAGACCGGGGTCCTCCTACGAGCAGTACTTC	CASRPGSSYEQYF
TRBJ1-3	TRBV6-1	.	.	TGTGCCAGCAGTGTTAGGGGGGAAGGAAACACCATATATTTT	CASSVRGEGNTIYF
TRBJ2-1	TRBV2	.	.	TGTGCCAGCAGTGACACAGGGTGGGGCAATGAGCAGTTCTTC	CASSDTGWGNEQFF
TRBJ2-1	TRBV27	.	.	TGTGCCAGCAGTTTTTTGAGTTCCGATGAGCAGTTCTTC	CASSFLSSDEQFF
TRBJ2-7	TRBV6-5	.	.	TGTGCCAGCAGGGGGAGCGCCTACGAGCAGTACTTC	CASRGSAYEQYF
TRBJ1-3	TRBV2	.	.	TGTGCCAGCAGTGAATCGCGAAGCTCTGGAAACACCATATATTTT	CASSESRSSGNTIYF
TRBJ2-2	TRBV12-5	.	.	TGTGCTAGTGGTTTGGTACGTGATGGGACTGTTAACACCGGGGAGCTGTTTTTT	CASGLVRDGTVNTGELFF
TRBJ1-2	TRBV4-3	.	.	TGCGCCAGCAGCCAAGATCTCCACAGCTATGGCTACACCTTC	CASSQDLHSYGYTF
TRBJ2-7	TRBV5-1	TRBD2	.	TGCGCCAGCAGCTTGCTTAGCGGGGAGAGGGAGCAGTACTTC	CASSLLSGEREQYF